This T cell receptor beta chain was sequenced during a study of shared clonotypes between healthy human individuals. Study summary: Donors, aged 18 to 49, were a couple of women and three men.

Note on this clone: Its antigen is currently unknown.

Study-wide results and limits: Estimated richness values were generally larger in naive subsets than in memory subsets.

Naive CD8 cells lacked CD45RO and underwent positive selection for CCR7, leaving out terminally differentiated effector memory CD45RA+ cells. Per the germline V gene, CDR1 is SGHVS and CDR2 is FQNEAQ. This CDR3 contains 15 residues. V lost 0 bases and J 0 bases, leaving 6 bases between the germline ends. Clones were sequenced by immunoSEQ multiplex PCR, and TCRdb holds only the in-frame ones, with some missing. The sample shows millions of clones, 85% to 95% of them seen only once. The V and J genes are TRBV7-8 and TRBJ1-3; no definite D call. The sample comprised naive CD8+ T cells sorted from blood. The origin of this receptor is a man younger than 35 in good health. The CDR3 loop is CASSLAGSSGNTIYF. In DNA form, the CDR3 reads TGTGCCAGCAGCTTAGCTGGGAGCTCTGGAAACACCATATATTTT.